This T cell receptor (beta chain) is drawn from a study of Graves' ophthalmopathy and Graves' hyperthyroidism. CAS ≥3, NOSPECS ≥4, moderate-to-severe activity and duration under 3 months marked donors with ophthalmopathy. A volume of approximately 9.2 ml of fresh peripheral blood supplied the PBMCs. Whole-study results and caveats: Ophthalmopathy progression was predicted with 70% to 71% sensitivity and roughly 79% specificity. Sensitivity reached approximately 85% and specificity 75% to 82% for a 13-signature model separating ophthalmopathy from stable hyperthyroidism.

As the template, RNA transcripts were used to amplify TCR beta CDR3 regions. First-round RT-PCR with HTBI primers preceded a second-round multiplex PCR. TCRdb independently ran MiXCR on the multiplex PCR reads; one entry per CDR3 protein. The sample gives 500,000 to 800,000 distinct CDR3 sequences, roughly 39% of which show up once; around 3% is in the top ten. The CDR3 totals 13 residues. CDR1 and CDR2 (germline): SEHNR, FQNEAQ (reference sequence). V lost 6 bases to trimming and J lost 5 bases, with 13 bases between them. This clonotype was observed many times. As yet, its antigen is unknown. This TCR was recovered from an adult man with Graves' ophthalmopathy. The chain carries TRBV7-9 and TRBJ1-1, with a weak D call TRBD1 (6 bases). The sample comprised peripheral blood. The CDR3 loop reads CASSQGMGTEAFF. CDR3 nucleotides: TGTGCCAGCAGTCAGGGGATGGGGACTGAAGCTTTCTTT.